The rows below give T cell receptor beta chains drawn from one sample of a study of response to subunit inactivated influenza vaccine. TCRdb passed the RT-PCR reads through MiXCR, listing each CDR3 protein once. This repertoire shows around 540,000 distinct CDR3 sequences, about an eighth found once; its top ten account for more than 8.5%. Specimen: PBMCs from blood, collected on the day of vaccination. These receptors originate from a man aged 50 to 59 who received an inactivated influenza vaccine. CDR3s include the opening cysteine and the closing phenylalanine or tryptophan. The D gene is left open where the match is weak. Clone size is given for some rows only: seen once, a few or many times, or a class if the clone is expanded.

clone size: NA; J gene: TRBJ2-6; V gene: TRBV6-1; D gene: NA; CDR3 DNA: TGTGCCAGCAGTCTCCGGGACGGCATCTCTGGGGCCAACGTCCTGACTTTC; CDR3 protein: CASSLRDGISGANVLTF
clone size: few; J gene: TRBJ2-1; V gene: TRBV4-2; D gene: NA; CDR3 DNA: TGTGCCAGCAGCCAAACAGAAAAGAGTGAGCAGTTCTTC; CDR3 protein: CASSQTEKSEQFF
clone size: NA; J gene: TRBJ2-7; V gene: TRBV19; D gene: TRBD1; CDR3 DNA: TGTGCCAGTAATTCCGGGGACAGCCTCTACGAGCAGTACTTC; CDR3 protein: CASNSGDSLYEQYF
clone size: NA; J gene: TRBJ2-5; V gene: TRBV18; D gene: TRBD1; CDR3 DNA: TGTGCCAGCTCACCACCGATAGGGGGCTCTTACCAAGAGACCCAGTACTTC; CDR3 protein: CASSPPIGGSYQETQYF
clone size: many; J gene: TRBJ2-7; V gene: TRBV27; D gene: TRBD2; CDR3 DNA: TGTGCCAGCAGTTTATTGGCTAGCGGGAGGAGCGAGCAGTACTTC; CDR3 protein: CASSLLASGRSEQYF
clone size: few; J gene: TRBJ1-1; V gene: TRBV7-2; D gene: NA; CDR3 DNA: TGTGCCAGCAGCTTAGGACTTACTGGGGCTGAAGCTTTCTTT; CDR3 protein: CASSLGLTGAEAFF
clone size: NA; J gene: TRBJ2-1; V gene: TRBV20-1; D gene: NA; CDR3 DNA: TGCAGTGCTAACCAGGGTGGCTATGAGCAGTTCTTC; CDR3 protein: CSANQGGYEQFF
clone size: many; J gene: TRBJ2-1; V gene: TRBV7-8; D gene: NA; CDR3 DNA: TGTGCCAGCAGCTTAGGCCCCGATGAGCAGTTCTTC; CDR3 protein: CASSLGPDEQFF
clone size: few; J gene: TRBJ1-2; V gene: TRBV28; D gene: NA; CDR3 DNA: TGTGCCAGCAGTTTACCCGGGGATGGCTACACCTTC; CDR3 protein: CASSLPGDGYTF
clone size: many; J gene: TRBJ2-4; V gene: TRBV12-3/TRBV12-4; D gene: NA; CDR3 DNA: TGTGCCAGCATCCAAGGGACACAGCTAGCCAAAAACATTCAGTACTTC; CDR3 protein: CASIQGTQLAKNIQYF
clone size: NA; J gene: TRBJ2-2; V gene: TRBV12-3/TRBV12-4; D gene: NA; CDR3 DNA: TGTGCCAGCAGTTTTCCCGCTGGGAACACCGGGGAGCTGTTTTTT; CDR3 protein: CASSFPAGNTGELFF
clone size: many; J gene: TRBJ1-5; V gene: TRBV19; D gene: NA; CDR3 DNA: TGTGCCACCTCCTCGACAGGCGTGGGTCAGCCCCAGCATTTT; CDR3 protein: CATSSTGVGQPQHF
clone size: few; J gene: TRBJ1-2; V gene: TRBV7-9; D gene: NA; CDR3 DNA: TGTGCCAGCAGACCCCCATCGGACAGCCGGGACTATGGCTACACCTTC; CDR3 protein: CASRPPSDSRDYGYTF
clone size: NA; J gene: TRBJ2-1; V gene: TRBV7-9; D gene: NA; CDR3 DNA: TGTGCCAGCAGCTTAGACTCACGGATACCTGGGCAGTTCTTC; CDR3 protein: CASSLDSRIPGQFF
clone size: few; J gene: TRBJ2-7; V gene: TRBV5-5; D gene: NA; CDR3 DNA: TGTGCCAGCAGCTTCGGGGTGAACTACGAGCAGTACTTC; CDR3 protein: CASSFGVNYEQYF
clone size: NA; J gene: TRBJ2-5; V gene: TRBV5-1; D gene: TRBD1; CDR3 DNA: TGCGCCAGCAGCCCAATACAGGGGACGGGGGAGACCCAGTACTTC; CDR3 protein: CASSPIQGTGETQYF
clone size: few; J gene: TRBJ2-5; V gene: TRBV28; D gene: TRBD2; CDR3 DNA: TGTGCCAGCAGTTCAGCGGGGGGCGTAGAGACCCAGTACTTC; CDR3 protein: CASSSAGGVETQYF
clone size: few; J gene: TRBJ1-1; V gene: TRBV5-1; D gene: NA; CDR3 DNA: TGCGCCAGCAGCTTGTGGGACCTGAACACTGAAGCTTTCTTT; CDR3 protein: CASSLWDLNTEAFF
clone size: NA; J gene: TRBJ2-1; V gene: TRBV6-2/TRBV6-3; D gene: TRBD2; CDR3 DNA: TGTGCCAGCAAGCCGGTGACTAGCGGGAGACGGATCTACAATGAGCAGTTCTTC; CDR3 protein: CASKPVTSGRRIYNEQFF
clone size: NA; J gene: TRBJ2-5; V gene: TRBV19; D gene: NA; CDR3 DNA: TGTGCCAGTACGGGCAGGGGTTTGTCGGAGACCCAGTACTTC; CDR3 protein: CASTGRGLSETQYF
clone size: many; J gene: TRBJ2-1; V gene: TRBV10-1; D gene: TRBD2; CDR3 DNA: TGCGCCAGCAGTGAGAATCCCAGACTAGCGAACCTCGGCTACAATGAGCAGTTCTTC; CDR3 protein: CASSENPRLANLGYNEQFF
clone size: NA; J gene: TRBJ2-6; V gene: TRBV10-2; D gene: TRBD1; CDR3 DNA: TGCGCCAGCAGAGACAATCTCGGACAGGGATTGGCTGGGGCCAACGTCCTGACTTTC; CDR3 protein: CASRDNLGQGLAGANVLTF
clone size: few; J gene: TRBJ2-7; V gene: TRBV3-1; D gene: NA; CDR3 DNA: TGTGCCAGCAGCTCAAAACTAGGGATCTCCTACGAGCAGTACTTC; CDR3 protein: CASSSKLGISYEQYF
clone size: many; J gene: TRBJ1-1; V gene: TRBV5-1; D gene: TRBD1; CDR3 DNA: TGCGCCAGCAGCGCCGGGACAGGGGGTACTGAAGCTTTCTTT; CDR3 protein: CASSAGTGGTEAFF
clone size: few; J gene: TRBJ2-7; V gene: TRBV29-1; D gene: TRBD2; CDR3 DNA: TGCAGCGTTGATGGCGTCACTAGCGAGGGCTACGAGCAGTACTTC; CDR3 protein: CSVDGVTSEGYEQYF